This T cell receptor (beta chain) stems from a study of blood T cell repertoires in COVID-19. The germline gives CDR1 LNHNV, CDR2 YYDKDF (reference sequence). Trimming shortened V by 5 bases and J by 1 base, and 5 bases separated the two germline ends. This CDR3 comprises 13 residues. Under the authors' procedure: Quantification of nucleated cells was approximated via reference gene primer amplification. The repertoire was sequenced with immunoSEQ multiplex PCR; TCRdb's copy has only in-frame clones and lacks some. V and J calls and clone size are copied from that table; D and trimming were computed from the DNA. The sample includes roughly 100,000 clones, under 80% of them seen just once.

Sequenced sample: peripheral blood. V is TRBV15 and J is TRBJ1-4; unclear D gene. This TCR came from a woman in her 70s with acute or convalescent COVID-19. CDR3: CATSRVTNEKLFF. The CDR3 DNA reads TGTGCCACCAGCCGGGTAACTAATGAAAAACTGTTTTTT.